The entry below describes one T cell receptor (beta chain). This CDR3 has 15 amino acids. Germline V gene sequence: CDR1 MNHEY, CDR2 SVGEGT. Losses at the gene ends were 5 bases for V and 0 bases for J; bases not matched to a gene: 5. The sample belongs to a study of T-cell reconstitution after alpha-beta-depleted transplantation in children. Preparing the TCRbeta library involved the use of unique molecular identifiers. TCRdb passed the PCR reads through MiXCR, listing each CDR3 protein once. This table holds about 140,000 distinct CDR3 sequences, around 8.5% found once. Sample: PBMCs, mostly from graft donor cells, taken 180 days after TCRalphabeta/CD19-depleted stem cell transplant. V is TRBV6-2 or TRBV6-3 and J is TRBJ2-3; 7 bases fit TRBD1. This clonotype was sampled from a female patient aged 2 to 10 who had a stem cell transplant for congenital amegakaryocytic thrombocytopenia, so the T cells may come from the graft donor. The CDR3 nucleotides are TGTGCCAGCAGTACCTCAGGGGGAAGCACAGATACGCAGTATTTT. Protein: CASSTSGGSTDTQYF.